This TCR beta chain was identified in a study of CD8+ T cells in alopecia areata. Study-level results: Relative to normal scalp, lesional scalp, especially alopecia totalis/universalis, showed higher clonality. One nonresponder leaves baseline CD8+ expansion's link to response uncertain.

In regard to this clone: Its antigen is still unknown.

Per the germline V gene, CDR1 is GTSNPN and CDR2 is SVGIG (reference sequence). The CDR3 extends over 13 amino acids. Treatment defined: oral pan-JAK inhibitor, 5-10 mg twice daily. RNA was isolated and reverse transcribed to cDNA, the sequencing template. The data were produced by immunoSEQ multiplex PCR, yet TCRdb's version contains in-frame clones alone and is incomplete. The data show a few hundred thousand clones, 66% seen once. This receptor was obtained from a human donor with alopecia areata. The input for sequencing was CD4+ T cells sorted from blood, taken between weeks 43 and 45, from a patient treated with tofacitinib. The V and J genes are TRBV30 and TRBJ2-5; 10 positions agree with TRBD1. The last part of the DNA fits TRBJ2-7 better; the J call may be wrong. The CDR3 coding sequence is TGTGCTTCAAGGGGGGACAGGGGCTACGAGCAGTACTTC. This sequence encodes CASRGDRGYEQYF.